The 25 T cell receptor beta chains below come from one sample, sequenced in a study of OX40 agonist ivuxolimab in advanced cancers. TCRdb keeps only in-frame clones here, not all; method: immunoSEQ multiplex PCR. The sample shows about 70,000 clones, roughly 85% of them seen only once. Sequences were derived from CD4+ or CD8+ T cells sorted from blood, sampled in a trial of the OX40 agonist ivuxolimab. These receptors came from an adult with an advanced solid tumor such as melanoma, head and neck, liver or kidney cancer.

This sequence joins TRBV7-3 and TRBJ2-2; TRBD2 might be the D (5 bases). Trimming removed 2 bases at V and 5 bases at J, with 15 bases between. The CDR3 contains 16 residues. The V gene's germline CDR1 is SGHTA and CDR2 FQGTGA. CDR3 loop: CASSLLELGGTGELFF. CDR3 DNA sequence: TGTGCCAGCAGCTTACTTGAACTAGGTGGAACCGGGGAGCTGTTTTTT.

This rearrangement joins TRBV4-1 to TRBJ2-7; the D gene is possibly TRBD2 (5 bases). Germline CDR1 is MGHRA and CDR2 is YSYEKL. CDR3 length: 12 amino acids. Trimming left V 3 bases short and J 3 bases short, with 6 bases between. CDR3 sequence: CASSQRVYEQYV. The CDR3 bases are TGCGCCAGCAGCCAGAGGGTCTACGAGCAGTACGTC.

The rearrangement uses TRBV6-4 and TRBJ2-4; no firm D call. Germline values: CDR1 MRHNA, CDR2 SNTAGT. V was clipped by 2 bases and J by 3 bases, with 8 bases between them. The CDR3 runs to 14 residues. This chain's CDR3 is CASSDTEVKNIQYF. Here the CDR3 DNA reads TGTGCCAGCAGTGACACAGAGGTCAAAAACATTCAGTACTTC.

The J gene is TRBJ2-3, the V gene TRBV7-2; unclear D gene. The CDR3 consists of 15 residues. CDR1 is SGHTA, CDR2 FQGNSA, per germline. Between the trimmed V and J ends, which lost 2 bases and 3 bases, there was a span of 12 bases. For the CDR3, the DNA is TGTGCCAGCAGCTTAAACACCCCACGGACAGATACGCAGTATTTT. Translating it yields CASSLNTPRTDTQYF.

The J gene is TRBJ2-5, the V gene TRBV9, with 10 bases aligning to TRBD2. The CDR3 is made up of 15 amino acids. The germline CDR1 and CDR2 sequences are SGDLS and YYNGEE. V was clipped by 2 bases and J by 6 bases; unmatched bases: 7. The CDR3 here is CASSVFSGGAQTQYF. The DNA of the CDR3 is TGTGCCAGCAGCGTTTTCAGCGGGGGGGCCCAGACCCAGTACTTC.

This chain connects TRBV21-1 to TRBJ2-5; the D call in the table, TRBD1, was not verified against the DNA. TRBV21-1 constitutes a pseudogene. This CDR3 is built from 15 residues. This CDR3 reads CASSGPRQGEETQYF. DNA for the CDR3: TGTGCCAGCAGCGGACCAAGACAGGGTGAAGAGACCCAGTACTTC.

The chain couples TRBV7-8 to TRBJ2-5, with 9 bases that match TRBD2. Losses at the gene ends were 2 bases for V and 2 bases for J; bases not matched to a gene: 6. The germline CDR1 and CDR2 sequences are SGHVS and FQNEAQ. The CDR3 has 16 amino acids. The CDR3 reads CASSLRDSGGQETQYF. The CDR3 DNA sequence: TGTGCCAGCAGCTTACGGGATAGCGGGGGTCAAGAGACCCAGTACTTC.

The V call is TRBV28, the J call TRBJ1-5, with a weak D call TRBD1 (6 bases). Germline CDR1 reads MDHEN; CDR2 reads SYDVKM. With 10 bases removed from V and 3 bases from J, the gap between germline ends came to 13 bases. The CDR3 length is 13 residues. The CDR3 protein is CATEGGVNQPQHF. In DNA, the CDR3 is TGTGCCACCGAGGGGGGGGTCAATCAGCCCCAGCATTTT.

V and J are TRBV29-1 and TRBJ2-3; 8 nucleotides line up with TRBD1. Germline V gives CDR1 SQVTM, CDR2 ANQGSEA. CDR3 length: 15 amino acids. Trimming at V came to 6 bases and at J to 2 bases, leaving 10 bases not matched to a gene. CDR3 coding DNA: TGCAGCGTCGGATGGTGGACAGGGAACACAGATACGCAGTATTTT. The encoded protein is CSVGWWTGNTDTQYF.

The chain is built from TRBV5-6 and TRBJ2-7, with D possibly TRBD2 on 6 matching bases. CDR1 SGHDT and CDR2 YYEEEE come from the germline V gene. The V end was cut by 4 bases, the J end by 1 base, with 12 bases between. CDR3 length equals 14 residues. Written as DNA, the CDR3 is TGTGCCAGCAGCGAGACGGGGGATTCCTACGAGCAGTACTTC. It specifies CASSETGDSYEQYF.

The chain employs TRBV10-3 and TRBJ2-7; 7 positions agree with TRBD1. CDR1 is ENHRY, CDR2 SYGVKD, per germline. The CDR3 covers 16 residues. Germline trimming cut 0 bases from V and 4 bases from J; bases unmatched to any gene: 9. The CDR3 region has the DNA TGTGCCATCAGTGAGTCGAAGGGGGCTCGGTGGTACGAGCAGTACGTC. This translates into CAISESKGARWYEQYV.

This chain uses TRBV7-9 with TRBJ1-1; D is possibly TRBD1 (6 bases). V lost 5 bases and J 8 bases, leaving 15 bases between the germline ends. Germline CDR1 is SEHNR and CDR2 is FQNEAQ (reference sequence). The CDR3 spans 13 residues. CDR3 DNA sequence: TGTGCCAGCAGCCAGCCCGGGGGGCCCGAAGCTTTCTTT. Translated, it gives CASSQPGGPEAFF.

This sequence joins TRBV10-3 and TRBJ1-1; TRBD1 matches at 12 bases. This CDR3 is built from 14 residues. V gave up 4 bases and J gave up 5 bases; unmatched junction bases: 2. Germline V gene sequence: CDR1 ENHRY, CDR2 SYGVKD. The CDR3 DNA reads as TGTGCCATCAGTGGGGACAGGGGGCGGACTGAAGCTTTCTTT. It is translated as CAISGDRGRTEAFF.

About this clone: Other DNA sequences in this specimen translate into the identical CDR3. The J gene is TRBJ2-7, the V gene TRBV7-9; D ambiguous. CDR3 length: 14 residues. The ends were cut back, 5 bases at V and 1 base at J, with 12 bases in the middle. The germline gives CDR1 SEHNR, CDR2 FQNEAQ (reference sequence). CDR3 sequence reads: CASSPDLQSYEQYF. The CDR3, as DNA: TGTGCCAGCAGCCCAGACTTACAGTCCTACGAGCAGTACTTC. The full variable domain, with the rest looked up from reference TRBV7-9 and TRBJ2-7, is DTGVSQNPRHKITKRGQNVTFRCDPISEHNRLYWYRQTLGQGPEFLTYFQNEAQLEKSRLLSDRFSAERPKGSFSTLEIQRTEQGDSAMYLCASSPDLQSYEQYFGPGTRLTVT.

V usage is TRBV5-4 and J usage is TRBJ1-3, with 8 bases matching TRBD1. Trimming removed 4 bases from V and 2 bases from J; junction bases left unmatched: 5. Germline lookup yields CDR1 SGHNT and CDR2 YYREEE (reference sequence). The CDR3 sequence is 15 residues long. The CDR3 protein is CASSQEDRAGNTIYF. CDR3 bases: TGTGCCAGCAGCCAGGAGGACAGGGCTGGAAACACCATATATTTT. Filled out from reference TRBV5-4 and TRBJ1-3, the complete variable domain reads ETGVTQSPTHLIKTRGQQVTLRCSSQSGHNTVSWYQQALGQGPQFIFQYYREEENGRGNFPPRFSGLQFPNYSSELNVNALELDDSALYLCASSQEDRAGNTIYFGEGSWLTVV.

V and J are TRBV28 and TRBJ1-4, with D perhaps TRBD1 (6 bases). The ends were cut back, 5 bases at V and 2 bases at J, with 12 bases in the middle. This CDR3 has 15 residues. Germline CDR1 reads MDHEN; CDR2 reads SYDVKM. CDR3 sequence: CASSLGTGTNEKLFF. The CDR3 region has the DNA TGTGCCAGCAGTCTCGGAACAGGGACTAATGAAAAACTGTTTTTT.

J is TRBJ2-5 and V is TRBV21-1; the table's D call, TRBD1, has no DNA check behind it. TRBV21-1 counts as a pseudogene. This CDR3 has 18 residues. The CDR3 spells CASSTRDRGLSRQETQYF. The CDR3, as DNA: TGTGCCAGCAGCACCCGGGACAGGGGGCTGTCGCGGCAAGAGACCCAGTACTTC.

As to this clone: With a much larger clone just one base away, this may be a read error. The chain employs TRBV5-1 and TRBJ1-1; D gene uncertain. The V gene lost 7 bases and the J gene lost 1 base, with 11 bases spanning the gap. CDR1 and CDR2 from the germline V gene are SGHRS and YFSETQ. CDR3 length: 13 amino acids. This CDR3 reads CASGMEENTEAFF. In DNA, the CDR3 is TGCGCCAGCGGCATGGAGGAGAACACTGAAGCTTTCTTT.

The chain couples TRBV5-1 to TRBJ1-1; 7 bases are shared with TRBD1. CDR3 length: 14 amino acids. CDR1 and CDR2 (germline): SGHRS, YFSETQ. V was clipped by 1 base and J by 4 bases; unmatched bases: 4. CDR3 nucleotides: TGCGCCAGCAGCTTGCTGCAGGGGGGCACTGAAGCTTTCTTT. Translated, it gives CASSLLQGGTEAFF.

The chain combines TRBV2 with TRBJ2-3, with 11 positions matching TRBD1. Unmatched junction bases numbered 7, after V lost 7 bases and J lost 7 bases. The CDR3 has 14 residues. Per germline, CDR1 SNHLY and CDR2 FYNNEI. CDR3 in DNA: TGTGCCAGCACCCGCGGACAGGGGGCAAATACGCAGTATTTT. Translation: CASTRGQGANTQYF.

This clone has just one count. J is TRBJ2-1 and V is TRBV6-5; TRBD2 agrees at 7 bases. V was clipped by 4 bases and J by 7 bases; unmatched bases: 10. The CDR3 contains 15 residues. Per the germline V gene, CDR1 is MNHEY and CDR2 is SVGAGI. The CDR3 region has the DNA TGTGCCAGCAGTTCTCCGCCGACTAGCAAGAATGAGCAGTTCTTC. Its protein product is CASSSPPTSKNEQFF.

V gene TRBV30 combines with J gene TRBJ2-7; 8 nucleotides match TRBD2. This CDR3 is 14 amino acids long. The ends lost 0 bases at V and 3 bases at J; junction bases unmatched: 4. The germline CDR1 and CDR2 sequences are GTSNPN and SVGIG (reference sequence). CDR3 in DNA: TGTGCCTGGAGTGTGGGACTAGTAAACTACGAGCAGTACTTC. This codes for CAWSVGLVNYEQYF.

This chain links TRBV27 with TRBJ2-7; D unclear. Trimming took 3 bases from V and 7 from J, leaving 16 bases between them. Per the germline V gene, CDR1 is MNHEY and CDR2 is SMNVEV (reference sequence). The CDR3 runs 14 residues. CDR3 in amino acids: CASSLAGSSEEQYF. DNA of the CDR3: TGTGCCAGCAGTTTGGCCGGGTCAAGTGAGGAGCAGTACTTC.

The gene calls are TRBV7-2 and TRBJ2-4; 13 bases align to TRBD2. Per the germline V gene, CDR1 is SGHTA and CDR2 is FQGNSA. The CDR3 is 17 residues long. The junction had 7 bases not matched to a gene; V was cut back by 5 bases and J by 3 bases. The CDR3 reads CASSLRLAGGGKNIQYF. The CDR3 DNA reads as TGTGCCAGCAGCCTCAGACTAGCGGGGGGAGGCAAAAACATTCAGTACTTC. The whole variable domain, filled in from reference TRBV7-2 and TRBJ2-4, reads GAGVSQSPSNKVTEKGKDVELRCDPISGHTALYWYRQSLGQGLEFLIYFQGNSAPDKSGLPSDRFSAERTGGSVSTLTIQRTQQEDSAVYLCASSLRLAGGGKNIQYFGAGTRLSVL.

The rearrangement links TRBV5-5 to TRBJ1-2; D gene uncertain. V shed 2 bases and J shed 3 bases, with 5 bases lying between them. The CDR3 runs 12 residues. Germline V CDR1 and CDR2: SGHKS, YYEKEE (reference sequence). CDR3 bases: TGTGCCAGCAGCTTAAACGACTATGGCTACACCTTC. Translation: CASSLNDYGYTF.